The 9 T cell receptor beta chains given below trace back to one sample, sequenced in a study of T cells in women clearing cervical HPV infection (dated by TCRdb to the late 2010s). Preparation of the library involved the immunoSEQ multiplex PCR assay. As stored in TCRdb, this immuneACCESS dataset retains in-frame rearrangements with V and J assigned. A fraction of the clones does not appear; measured against another copy, unresolved V genes explain less than half of the discrepancy, and the remainder lacks a known reason. The table for this sample records 25,000 to 30,000 clones. 17% of the sample is taken by the ten largest. The sequenced material came from blood buffy coat. The receptors were sampled from a woman aged 18 to 69 with a cervical HPV16 infection that either progressed to CIN3+ or cleared (not recorded which).

For this clone: The sequence runs out 3 residues before the end of the CDR3; the remainder is reconstructed from the germline J gene. V gene TRBV20-1 combines with J gene TRBJ1-6, with D possibly matching TRBD1 (5 bases). The CDR3 consists of 16 residues. Germline-derived CDR1 and CDR2 are DFQATT and SNEGSKA (reference sequence). The V end was cut by 0 bases, the J end by 2 bases, with 11 bases between. This chain's CDR3 is CSARDSGLPYNSPLHF. The DNA read from the CDR3 is TGCAGTGCTAGAGATTCAGGGCTCCCCTATAATTCACCC.

On this clone: The sequenced fragment ends 3 residues before the CDR3 boundary, so the rest is inferred from the germline J gene. The chain joins TRBV5-1 to TRBJ2-7; tentatively, D is TRBD1 (5 bases). The CDR3 covers 15 residues. The V gene lost 2 bases and the J gene lost 2 bases, with 14 bases spanning the gap. Per the germline V gene, CDR1 is SGHRS and CDR2 is YFSETQ. CDR3 bases read: TGCGCCAGCAGCTTAATCGGCAGGGAACCCTACGAG. This translates into CASSLIGREPYE. The CDR3, in full, reads CASSLIGREPYEQYF.

Incomplete CDR3 DNA: TGTGCCAGCAGTGAATCGAGGAACAGGAACACTGAA. It codes for CASSESRNRNTE. The entire CDR3 sequence reads CASSESRNRNTEAFF. The V and J genes are TRBV2 and TRBJ1-1; D not certain. The read falls 3 residues short of the CDR3 end, and the missing part is taken from the germline J gene. Trimming removed 2 bases at V and 1 base at J, with 11 bases between. Germline loops: CDR1 SNHLY, CDR2 FYNNEI. This CDR3 has 15 amino acids.

Points on this clone: The read is 3 residues too short to cover the CDR3 end, so that end is filled in from the germline J gene. The chain recombines TRBV18 with TRBJ2-3; 9 nucleotides agree with TRBD1. The CDR3 has 14 amino acids. Germline-derived CDR1 and CDR2 are KGHSH and LQKENI. The sequenced part of the CDR3 DNA is TGTGCCAGCTCACCACCGGGGGACAGGGAGACG. It specifies CASSPPGDRET. The full CDR3 is CASSPPGDRETQYF.

To note about this clone: The CDR3 goes on 3 residues after the read ends, and that part is filled in from the germline J gene. This chain connects TRBV7-3 to TRBJ2-1, with 7 bases aligning to TRBD1. There are 14 residues in the CDR3. Germline values: CDR1 SGHTA, CDR2 FQGTGA. V lost 3 bases and J lost 9; bases outside the gene matches: 8. Partial CDR3 DNA: TGTGCCAGCAGCTTGGGACAGTTTTCAGGTGAG. It is translated as CASSLGQFSGE. The complete CDR3 reads CASSLGQFSGEQFF.

As concerns this clone: The read terminates 3 residues before the CDR3 end, so the remaining end is supplied by the germline J gene. Other DNA sequences within the sample encode an identical CDR3. The V and J genes are TRBV19 and TRBJ1-3, with 7 bases that match TRBD1. CDR1 LNHDA and CDR2 SQIVND come from the germline V gene (reference sequence). The CDR3 covers 17 residues. Trimming at V came to 3 bases and at J to 0 bases, leaving 8 bases not matched to a gene. The CDR3 protein is CASSIPAGGSSGNTIYF. The DNA read from the CDR3 is TGTGCCAGTAGTATCCCCGCAGGGGGAAGCTCTGGAAACACC. Full variable domain (outside the CDR3, taken from reference TRBV19 and TRBJ1-3): DGGITQSPKYLFRKEGQNVTLSCEQNLNHDAMYWYRQDPGQGLRLIYYSQIVNDFQKGDIAEGYSVSREKKESFPLTVTSAQKNPTAFYLCASSIPAGGSSGNTIYFGEGSWLTVV.

A word on this clone: The CDR3 end is not reached by the read, which stops 3 residues before it; the germline J gene fills it in. The rearrangement uses TRBV5-1 and TRBJ2-5, with TRBD2 matching over 13 bases. Germline V gene lookup returns CDR1 SGHRS and CDR2 YFSETQ. V lost 0 bases to trimming and J lost 2 bases; unmatched junction nucleotides: 4. This CDR3 has 17 residues. The CDR3 bases that were read are TGCGCCAGCAGCTTGGCCACTAGCGGGGGGGGGCAAGAGACC. This translates into CASSLATSGGGQET. The whole CDR3 reads CASSLATSGGGQETQYF.

As to this clone: The CDR3 goes on 3 residues after the read ends, and that part is filled in from the germline J gene. V and J are TRBV2 and TRBJ2-5, with 7 bases matching TRBD1. Trimming at V came to 4 bases and at J to 5 bases, leaving 4 bases not matched to a gene. The CDR3 has 13 residues. Germline CDR1 SNHLY, CDR2 FYNNEI. CDR3 protein: CASSGQGAETQYF. The covered CDR3 bases are TGTGCCAGCAGTGGACAGGGTGCGGAGACC.

Turning to this clone: The CDR3 end is not reached by the read, which stops 3 residues before it; the germline J gene fills it in. The genes are TRBV6-4 and TRBJ2-7; TRBD2 matches 9 bases. Per germline, CDR1 MRHNA and CDR2 SNTAGT. Unmatched junction bases numbered 11, after V lost 2 bases and J lost 3 bases. The CDR3 sequence is 17 residues long. CDR3 amino acids: CASSDTVSAGGIYEQYF. Incomplete CDR3 DNA: TGTGCCAGCAGTGACACGGTGTCAGCGGGAGGAATCTACGAG.